These 15 T cell receptor beta chains share one sample of origin, sequenced in a study of blood T cells in healthy people across ages. Primers used in a second PCR of roughly 7 to 12 cycles were a sample-barcoded 5' primer and a J-beta primer mix. Using its own MiXCR run on the 5' RACE reads, TCRdb lists one record per CDR3 protein. The table records more than 900,000 distinct CDR3 sequences, roughly a quarter of them present only once. These data were also reused for a study on T cells of mothers and their children.

Sequences were obtained from blood. These receptors came from a girl aged 2-10 years in good health.

This chain uses TRBV7-9 with TRBJ1-2; the D is unclear. Between the trimmed V and J ends, which lost 1 base and 2 bases, there was a span of 8 bases. This CDR3 contains 14 residues. The V gene's germline CDR1 is SEHNR and CDR2 FQNEAQ (reference sequence). The DNA for the CDR3 is TGTGCCAGCAGCTTAGAGGAAGGGAACTATGGCTACACCTTC. Translated, it gives CASSLEEGNYGYTF.

This chain connects TRBV2 to TRBJ1-1; D gene uncertain. The germline CDR1 and CDR2 sequences are SNHLY and FYNNEI. The CDR3 covers 13 residues. V was clipped by 7 bases and J by 9 bases, with 18 bases between them. The CDR3 region is CASIPRTLRKAFF. As DNA, the CDR3 is TGTGCCAGCATCCCGCGGACCTTACGGAAAGCTTTCTTT.

The chain joins TRBV4-1 to TRBJ2-1; a possible D gene is TRBD2 (6 bases). V lost 5 bases to trimming and J lost 0 bases, with 14 bases between them. This CDR3 is built from 16 residues. Per the germline V gene, CDR1 is MGHRA and CDR2 is YSYEKL. The CDR3 DNA reads as TGCGCCAGCAGCGGTAGCGCGGGGATCTCCTACAATGAGCAGTTCTTC. It translates to CASSGSAGISYNEQFF.

There are a few counts of this clonotype. The V gene is TRBV12-5, the J gene TRBJ1-2, with D perhaps TRBD1 (6 bases). CDR3 length equals 14 residues. Germline assignment: CDR1 LGHNT and CDR2 FRNRAP. Trimming stripped 1 base from V and 2 bases from J, with 8 bases between. The CDR3 bases are TGTGCTAGTGGTTTGGGTGGGGGCAACTATGGCTACACCTTC. Protein: CASGLGGGNYGYTF.

This clonotype turned up a few times. The chain combines TRBV10-3 with TRBJ2-1, with D perhaps matching TRBD2 (7 bases). From germline, CDR1 is ENHRY and CDR2 SYGVKD. V was cut by 9 bases and J by 9 bases, with 12 bases left in between. This CDR3 has 11 residues. CDR3 in DNA: TGTGCCATTGCCGGGGGGCGTGAGCAGTTCTTC. This encodes CAIAGGREQFF.

The chain couples TRBV13 to TRBJ2-5, with D perhaps TRBD2 (5 bases). V was cut by 5 bases and J by 11 bases, with 12 bases left in between. Germline assignment: CDR1 PRHDT and CDR2 FYEKMQ (reference sequence). The CDR3 has 11 residues. DNA for the CDR3: TGTGCCAGCAGCGGCCCCGGGGAGCAGTACTTC. Protein product: CASSGPGEQYF. The variable domain in full, completed from reference TRBV13 and TRBJ2-5, reads AAGVIQSPRHLIKEKRETATLKCYPIPRHDTVYWYQQGPGQDPQFLISFYEKMQSDKGSIPDRFSAQQFSDYHSELNMSSLELGDSALYFCASSGPGEQYFGPGTRLLVL.

This clonotype was seen only a few times. The rearrangement links TRBV7-9 to TRBJ1-2; D unclear. The CDR3 length is 14 residues. Germline lookup yields CDR1 SEHNR and CDR2 FQNEAQ (reference sequence). V lost 5 bases and J lost 8, with 18 bases in between. The CDR3 DNA follows: TGTGCCAGCAGCAATTTAGACCCCTCCCTGGGCTACACCTTC. Its protein is CASSNLDPSLGYTF. Full variable domain (remainder filled in from reference TRBV7-9 and TRBJ1-2): DTGVSQNPRHKITKRGQNVTFRCDPISEHNRLYWYRQTLGQGPEFLTYFQNEAQLEKSRLLSDRFSAERPKGSFSTLEIQRTEQGDSAMYLCASSNLDPSLGYTFGSGTRLTVV.

At least ten counts were recorded for this clonotype. The genes are TRBV7-2 and TRBJ1-3, with a tentative D call TRBD1 (5 bases). CDR1 is SGHTA and CDR2 is FQGNSA in the germline V gene. The CDR3 runs to 13 residues. Trimming removed 1 base at V and 8 bases at J, with 9 bases between. The CDR3 DNA follows: TGTGCCAGCAGCTTAGACGGGGGATACACCATATATTTT. Its protein product is CASSLDGGYTIYF.

V usage is TRBV7-6 and J usage is TRBJ2-5, with D tentatively TRBD1 (5 bases). V lost 2 bases and J lost 4, with 17 bases in between. The length of the CDR3 is 16 residues. Germline V gives CDR1 SGHVS, CDR2 FNYEAQ. CDR3 sequence: CASSLSMGQGGETQYF. The CDR3 DNA sequence: TGTGCCAGCAGCTTAAGTATGGGTCAGGGCGGAGAGACCCAGTACTTC. The full variable domain, with the rest looked up from reference TRBV7-6 and TRBJ2-5, is GAGVSQSPRYKVTKRGQDVALRCDPISGHVSLYWYRQALGQGPEFLTYFNYEAQQDKSGLPNDRFSAERPEGSISTLTIQRTEQRDSAMYRCASSLSMGQGGETQYFGPGTRLLVL.

CDR3 sequence (DNA): TGCAGTGCGGGGAAAGGGAATGGAAATACGCAGTATTTT. Encoded protein: CSAGKGNGNTQYF. V usage is TRBV20-1 and J usage is TRBJ2-3; D gene uncertain. The germline gives CDR1 DFQATT, CDR2 SNEGSKA (reference sequence). The germline V and J ends were trimmed by 6 bases and 7 bases, with 17 bases remaining between them. The CDR3 is 13 residues long.

This clonotype was detected a few times. The chain carries TRBV29-1 and TRBJ2-3, with D perhaps matching TRBD2 (5 bases). This CDR3 has 11 amino acids. Germline CDR1 reads SQVTM; CDR2 reads ANQGSEA. The CDR3 sequence is CSGRDTDTQYF. The CDR3 region has the DNA TGCAGTGGGAGAGACACAGATACGCAGTATTTT.

The chain carries TRBV28 and TRBJ2-5; possible D gene TRBD2, 6 bases. CDR1 is MDHEN, CDR2 SYDVKM, per germline. V lost 6 bases and J 5 bases, leaving 22 bases between the germline ends. CDR3 length: 16 residues. The DNA for the CDR3 is TGTGCCAGCAGCCGCTCTGGGCCTAGCGAGTCGGAGACCCAGTACTTC. Its protein product is CASSRSGPSESETQYF.

This clonotype has only a few counts. This chain links TRBV20-1 with TRBJ2-1, with D possibly TRBD2 on 6 matching bases. The DNA matches TRBJ2-7 better at its end, which makes the J call doubtful. The CDR3 spans 15 residues. The germline CDR1 and CDR2 sequences are DFQATT and SNEGSKA (reference sequence). CDR3 coding DNA: TGCAGTGCTAGAGATAATAGCGGAACCCCTTACGAGCAGTACTTC. It is translated as CSARDNSGTPYEQYF.

This chain links TRBV7-9 with TRBJ1-2; the match to TRBD1 covers 8 bases. CDR1 is SEHNR and CDR2 is FQNEAQ in the germline V gene (reference sequence). The CDR3 loop spans 15 amino acids. With 5 bases clipped from V and 0 bases from J, the junction kept 5 bases outside the gene matches. The CDR3 DNA reads TGTGCCAGCAGCCGGACAGGGCCCGCTAACTATGGCTACACCTTC. It codes for CASSRTGPANYGYTF.

V gene TRBV27 combines with J gene TRBJ2-5; D remains ambiguous. The J call may be in error: the DNA end matches TRBJ2-7 better. This CDR3 is built from 14 residues. Germline assignment: CDR1 MNHEY and CDR2 SMNVEV (reference sequence). CDR3 in amino acids: CASSFGVPPYEQYF. The CDR3 nucleotides are TGTGCCAGCAGTTTTGGGGTCCCCCCCTACGAGCAGTACTTC.